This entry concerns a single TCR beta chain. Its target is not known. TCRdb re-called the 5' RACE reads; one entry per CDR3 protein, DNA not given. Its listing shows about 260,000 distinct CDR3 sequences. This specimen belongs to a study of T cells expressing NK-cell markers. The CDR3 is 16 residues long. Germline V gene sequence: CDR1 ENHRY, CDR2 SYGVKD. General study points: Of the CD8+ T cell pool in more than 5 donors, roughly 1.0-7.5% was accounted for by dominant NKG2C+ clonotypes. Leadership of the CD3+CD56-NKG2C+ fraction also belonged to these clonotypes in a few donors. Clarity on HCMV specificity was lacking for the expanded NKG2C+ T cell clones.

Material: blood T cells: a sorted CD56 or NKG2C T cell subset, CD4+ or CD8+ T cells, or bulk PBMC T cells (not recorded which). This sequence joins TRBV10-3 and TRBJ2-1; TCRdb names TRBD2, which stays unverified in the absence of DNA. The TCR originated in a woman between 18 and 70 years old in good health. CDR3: CAISESTSGSHNEQFF.